This entry concerns a single TCR beta chain. Its antigen is unknown. This sample is drawn from a study of cytomegalovirus exposure and HLA in healthy donors. Overall study results and limits: A later analysis, which compared TCR beta chains of equal frequency, found the HLA-associated ones more clonally expanded. Among the CMV-associated chains, three were confirmed in vitro as specific for CMV antigens.

From germline, CDR1 is GTSNPN and CDR2 SVGIG (reference sequence). The trim removed 6 bases at V and 3 bases at J, leaving 7 bases unmatched. This CDR3 has 13 residues. The PCR had 60 Vbeta and 13 Jbeta primers. Profiling relied on immunoSEQ multiplex PCR, and the TCRdb table lists in-frame clones only, not all of them. The profile shows over 150,000 clones, roughly four fifths of them singletons. The donors comprised healthy bone marrow donors. Sequences were obtained from PBMCs. The genes are TRBV30 and TRBJ2-7, with 8 nucleotides matching TRBD2. This sequence was found in a man younger than 35 in good health and CMV-seronegative. The CDR3 is CACRGLVNYEQYF. CDR3 coding DNA: TGTGCCTGCCGGGGACTAGTCAACTACGAGCAGTACTTC.